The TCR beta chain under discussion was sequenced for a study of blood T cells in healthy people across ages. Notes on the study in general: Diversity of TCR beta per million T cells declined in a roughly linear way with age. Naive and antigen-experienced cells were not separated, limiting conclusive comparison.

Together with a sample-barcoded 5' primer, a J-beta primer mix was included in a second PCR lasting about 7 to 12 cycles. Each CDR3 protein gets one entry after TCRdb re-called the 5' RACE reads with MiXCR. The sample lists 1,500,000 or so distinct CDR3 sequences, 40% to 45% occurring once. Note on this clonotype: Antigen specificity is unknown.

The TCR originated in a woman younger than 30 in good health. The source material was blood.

The CDR3 bases are TGTGCCAGCAATCCCCGGCAGGGTGCCGGGGAGCTGTTTTTT. Translating gives CASNPRQGAGELFF. The chain has TRBV12-3 or TRBV12-4 and TRBJ2-2, with D maybe TRBD1 (5 bases). Trimming removed 7 bases at V and 6 bases at J, with 15 bases between. The CDR3 spans 14 residues.